A single sample is the source of the 4 T cell receptor beta chains below, sequenced in a study of post-analysis software for immune sequencing data. Each TCR beta cDNA library carried unique molecular identifiers. TCRdb re-called the PCR reads with MiXCR, one entry per CDR3 protein. Here the sample spans a few hundred thousand distinct CDR3 sequences, about 40% being singletons. No cognate antigen is known for these TCRs. Study-level findings and limits: A handful of TRBV segments were significantly more frequent in patients than in controls. TRBV5-6, TRBV5-1 and TRBV20-1 were among these segments.

Sequenced sample: blood. These receptors were collected from a girl between 5 and 17 years old with multiple sclerosis.

This clonotype has just a few counts. This chain uses TRBV21-1 with TRBJ1-1; the table gives TRBD1 as D, unverified against the DNA. TRBV21-1 is classified as a pseudogene. The CDR3 runs 14 residues. CDR3 loop: CASSNSSPGAEAFF. CDR3 nucleotide sequence: TGTGCCAGCAGCAACAGTTCGCCCGGAGCTGAAGCTTTCTTT.

J is TRBJ1-1 and V is TRBV5-1; possible D gene TRBD1, 6 bases. Germline V gene data show CDR1 as SGHRS and CDR2 as YFSETQ. V shed 1 base and J shed 7 bases, with 11 bases lying between them. The CDR3 consists of 13 residues. Here the CDR3 reads CASSLSGADEAFF. The DNA of the CDR3 is TGCGCCAGCAGCTTGTCAGGGGCGGATGAAGCTTTCTTT.

This clonotype was seen many times. The chain uses TRBV11-2 and TRBJ2-7; TRBD1 aligns across 7 bases. The CDR3 has 13 residues. Germline-derived CDR1 and CDR2 are SGHAT and FQNNGV. V was clipped by 5 bases and J by 2 bases; unmatched bases: 3. DNA of the CDR3: TGTGCCAGCAGCGTGGGACAGACCTACGAGCAGTACTTC. Translation gives CASSVGQTYEQYF.

This clonotype has only a few counts. For the CDR3, the DNA is TGTGCCAGCAGTGAACTAACAGGGGTACGGGAAAAACTGTTTTTT. Residues: CASSELTGVREKLFF. The V call is TRBV28, the J call TRBJ1-4; TRBD1 aligns across 7 bases. The germline V gene encodes CDR1 MDHEN and CDR2 SYDVKM. Unmatched junction bases numbered 11, after V lost 5 bases and J lost 8 bases. The length of the CDR3 is 15 residues.